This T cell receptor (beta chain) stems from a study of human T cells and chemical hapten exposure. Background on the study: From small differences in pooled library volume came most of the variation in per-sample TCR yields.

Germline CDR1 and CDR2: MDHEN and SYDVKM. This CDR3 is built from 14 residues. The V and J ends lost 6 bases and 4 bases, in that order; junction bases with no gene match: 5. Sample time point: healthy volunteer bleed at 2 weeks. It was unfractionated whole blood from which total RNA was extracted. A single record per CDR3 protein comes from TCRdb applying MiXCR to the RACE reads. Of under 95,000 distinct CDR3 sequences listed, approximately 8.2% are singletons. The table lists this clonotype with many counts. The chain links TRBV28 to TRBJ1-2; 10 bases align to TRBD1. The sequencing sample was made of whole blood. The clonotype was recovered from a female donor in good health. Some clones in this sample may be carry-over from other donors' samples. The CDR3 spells CASSLGQGVYGYTF. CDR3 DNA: TGTGCCAGCAGCTTAGGACAGGGGGTCTATGGCTACACCTTC.